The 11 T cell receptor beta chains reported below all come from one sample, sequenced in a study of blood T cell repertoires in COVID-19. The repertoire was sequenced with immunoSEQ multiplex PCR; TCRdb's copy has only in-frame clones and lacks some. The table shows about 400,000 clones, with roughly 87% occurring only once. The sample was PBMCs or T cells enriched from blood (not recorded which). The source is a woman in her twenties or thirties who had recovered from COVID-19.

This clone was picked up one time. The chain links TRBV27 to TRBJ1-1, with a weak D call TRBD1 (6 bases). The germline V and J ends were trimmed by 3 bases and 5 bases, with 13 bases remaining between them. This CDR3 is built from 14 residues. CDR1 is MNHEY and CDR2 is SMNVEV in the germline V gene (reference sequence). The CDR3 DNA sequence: TGTGCCAGCAGTTTGTACAGCAGGGGAACTGAAGCTTTCTTT. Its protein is CASSLYSRGTEAFF.

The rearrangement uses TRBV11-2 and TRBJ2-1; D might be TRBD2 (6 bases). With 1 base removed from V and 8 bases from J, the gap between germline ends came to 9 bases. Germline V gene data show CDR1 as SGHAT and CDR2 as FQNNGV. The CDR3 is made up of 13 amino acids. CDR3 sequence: CASSLAGVYEQFF. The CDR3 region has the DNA TGTGCCAGCAGCTTAGCGGGAGTCTATGAGCAGTTCTTC. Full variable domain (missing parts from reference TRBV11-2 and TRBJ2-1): EAGVAQSPRYKIIEKRQSVAFWCNPISGHATLYWYQQILGQGPKLLIQFQNNGVVDDSQLPKDRFSAERLKGVDSTLKIQPAKLEDSAVYLCASSLAGVYEQFFGPGTRLTVL.

CDR3 region: CATSPGGAYNEQFF. The CDR3 region has the DNA TGTGCCACCAGTCCCGGGGGGGCCTACAATGAGCAGTTCTTC. The V and J genes are TRBV15 and TRBJ2-1; 8 bases match TRBD2. The trim removed 6 bases at V and 2 bases at J, leaving 3 bases unmatched. This CDR3 contains 14 residues. Germline lookup yields CDR1 LNHNV and CDR2 YYDKDF (reference sequence).

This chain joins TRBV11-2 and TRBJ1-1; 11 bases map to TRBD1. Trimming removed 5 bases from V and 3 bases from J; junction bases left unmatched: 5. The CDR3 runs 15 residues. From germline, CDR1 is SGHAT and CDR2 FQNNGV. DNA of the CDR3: TGTGCCAGCAGCCCAGGACAGGGGGCGGACACTGAAGCTTTCTTT. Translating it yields CASSPGQGADTEAFF.

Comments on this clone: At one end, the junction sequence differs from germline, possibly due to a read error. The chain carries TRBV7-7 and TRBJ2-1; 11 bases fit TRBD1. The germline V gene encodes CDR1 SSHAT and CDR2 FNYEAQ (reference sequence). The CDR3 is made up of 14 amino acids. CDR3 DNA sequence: TGTGCTAGCAGAACGGGACAGGGGGACAATGAGCAGTTCTTC. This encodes CASRTGQGDNEQFF.

The CDR3 DNA reads as TGTGCCAGCAGTTTCCAGGGACAGGGATTTGGTGGCTACACCTTC. It yields the protein CASSFQGQGFGGYTF. The chain links TRBV3-1 (or the pseudogene TRBV3-2) to TRBJ1-2; 9 nucleotides match TRBD1. The CDR3 has 15 amino acids. V lost 6 bases, J lost 7 bases, and 12 bases stayed unmatched. Germline V gene sequence: CDR1 LGHDT, CDR2 YNNKEL (reference sequence).

The CDR3 protein is CASRRLPKETQYF. The CDR3, as DNA: TGCGCCAGCAGACGACTACCGAAAGAGACCCAGTACTTC. This chain joins TRBV5-1 and TRBJ2-5; the D gene is possibly TRBD2 (5 bases). CDR1 and CDR2 (germline): SGHRS, YFSETQ. The CDR3 is 13 residues long. The V and J ends lost 5 bases and 3 bases respectively, with 11 bases between them.

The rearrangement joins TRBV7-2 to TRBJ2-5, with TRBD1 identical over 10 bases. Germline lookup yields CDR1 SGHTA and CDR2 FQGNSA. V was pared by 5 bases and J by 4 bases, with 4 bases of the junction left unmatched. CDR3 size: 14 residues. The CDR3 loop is CASSRDRGPETQYF. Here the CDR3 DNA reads TGTGCCAGCAGCCGGGACAGGGGCCCAGAGACCCAGTACTTC.

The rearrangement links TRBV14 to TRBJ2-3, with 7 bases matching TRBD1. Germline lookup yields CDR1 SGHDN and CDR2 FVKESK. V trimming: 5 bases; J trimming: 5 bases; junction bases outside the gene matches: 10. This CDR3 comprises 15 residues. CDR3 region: CASSSGTAAQDTQYF. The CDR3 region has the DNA TGTGCCAGCAGCTCTGGGACAGCGGCGCAAGATACGCAGTATTTT.

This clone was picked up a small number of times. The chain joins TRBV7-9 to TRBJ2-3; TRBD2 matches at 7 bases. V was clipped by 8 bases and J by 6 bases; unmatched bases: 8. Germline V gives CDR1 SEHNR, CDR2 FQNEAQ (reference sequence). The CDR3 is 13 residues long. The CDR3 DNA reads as TGTGCCAGCCGGAGACTAGCTATCGATACGCAGTATTTT. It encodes CASRRLAIDTQYF.

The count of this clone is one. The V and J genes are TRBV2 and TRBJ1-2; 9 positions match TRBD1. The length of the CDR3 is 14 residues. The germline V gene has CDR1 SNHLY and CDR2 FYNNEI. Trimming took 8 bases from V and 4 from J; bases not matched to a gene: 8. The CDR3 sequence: CASQPDRGGYGYTF. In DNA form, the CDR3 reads TGTGCCAGCCAACCGGACAGGGGAGGCTATGGCTACACCTTC.